This T cell receptor (beta chain) appears in the sequencing data of a study of memory CD4+ T cells and cytomegalovirus serostatus. Sequenced by immunoSEQ multiplex PCR; TCRdb stores in-frame clones only, minus some. The table has fewer than 40,000 clones, 65% to 80% seen once; the top ten hold approximately 5%. Germline V lookup: CDR1 LGHNT, CDR2 FRNRAP. Germline trimming cut 5 bases from V and 0 bases from J; bases unmatched to any gene: 0. CDR3 length equals 14 residues. The sort gate was single viable CD3+CD4+CD8-CD45RO+ cells for memory CD4+ T cells. The chain employs TRBV12-5 and TRBJ2-1; TRBD2 matches at 8 bases. The clonotype was recovered from an adult in good health and CMV-seropositive. Sequencing was done on a sample of memory CD4+ T cells from blood. CDR3 DNA: TGTGCTAGTGGTAGCGGGAGCTCCTACAATGAGCAGTTCTTC. Residues: CASGSGSSYNEQFF.